This T cell receptor beta chain stems from a study of blood T cells in healthy people across ages. Study-level findings and limits: Per million T cells, TCR beta diversity dropped about linearly as age rose.

With regard to this clonotype: Its antigen is not identified.

Alongside a J-beta primer mix, a sample-barcoded 5' primer served in a second PCR lasting roughly 7 to 11 cycles. Each CDR3 protein is one row after TCRdb ran MiXCR on the 5' RACE reads. The table includes hundreds of thousands of distinct CDR3 sequences, about half detected once. The donors, healthy Caucasians from Russia, were aged roughly 6 to 90. About 10 milliliters was the volume of peripheral blood drawn from each donor. Extraction yielded at least 6 micrograms of total RNA per sample. Trimming shortened V by 0 bases and J by 3 bases, and 12 bases separated the two germline ends. The CDR3 has 16 residues. The germline V gene has CDR1 LGHNA and CDR2 YNFKEQ.

The sample comprised blood. This rearrangement joins TRBV4-2 to TRBJ2-1; the D gene is possibly TRBD2 (5 bases). The receptor was derived from a woman aged 55-75 years in good health. CDR3 DNA sequence: TGTGCCAGCAGCCAAGAAGCTCGGACTGACTACAATGAGCAGTTCTTC. Its translation: CASSQEARTDYNEQFF.